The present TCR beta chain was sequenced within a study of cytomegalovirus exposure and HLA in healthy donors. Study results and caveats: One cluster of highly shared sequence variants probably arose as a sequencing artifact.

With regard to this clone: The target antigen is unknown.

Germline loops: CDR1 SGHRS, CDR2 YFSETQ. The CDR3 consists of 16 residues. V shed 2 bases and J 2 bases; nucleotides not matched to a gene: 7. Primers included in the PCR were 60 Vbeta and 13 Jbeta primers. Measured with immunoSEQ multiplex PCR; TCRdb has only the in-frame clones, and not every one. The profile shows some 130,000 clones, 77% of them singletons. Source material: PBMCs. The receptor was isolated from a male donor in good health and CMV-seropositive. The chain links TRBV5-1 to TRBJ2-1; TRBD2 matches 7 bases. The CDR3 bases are TGCGCCAGCAGCTTCAATTGGGAGGGCCCCTACAATGAGCAGTTCTTC. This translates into CASSFNWEGPYNEQFF.